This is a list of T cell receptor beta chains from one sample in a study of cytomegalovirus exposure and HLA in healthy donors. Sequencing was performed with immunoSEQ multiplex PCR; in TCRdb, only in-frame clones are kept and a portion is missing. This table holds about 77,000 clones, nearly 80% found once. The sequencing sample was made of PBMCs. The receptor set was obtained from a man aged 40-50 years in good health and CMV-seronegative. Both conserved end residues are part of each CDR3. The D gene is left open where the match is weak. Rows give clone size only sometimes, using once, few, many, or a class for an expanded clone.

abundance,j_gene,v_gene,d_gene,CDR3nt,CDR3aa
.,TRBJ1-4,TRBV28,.,TGTGCCAGCAGCCAAACCGGGATCAGAGGAAAACTGTTTTTT,CASSQTGIRGKLFF
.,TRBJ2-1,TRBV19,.,TGTGCCAGTAGTATCGCCGGGAACGAGCAGTTCTTC,CASSIAGNEQFF
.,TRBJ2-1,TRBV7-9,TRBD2,TGTGCCAGCAGCGGACTAGCGGGAGAGTGGCCCTACAATGAGCAGTTCTTC,CASSGLAGEWPYNEQFF
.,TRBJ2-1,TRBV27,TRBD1,TGTGCCAGCATAGATTTTAGGGGGCAGGGTGAGCAGTTCTTC,CASIDFRGQGEQFF
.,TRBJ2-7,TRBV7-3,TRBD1,TGTGCCAGCAGCCTCACAGGGGTAAGCGAGCAGTACTTC,CASSLTGVSEQYF
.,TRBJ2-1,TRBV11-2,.,TGTGCCAGCAGCTTATTCCCACTAGCCGATGAGCAGTTCTTC,CASSLFPLADEQFF
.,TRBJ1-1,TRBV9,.,TGTGCCAGCAGCGTAGCCCCGGGACTGGAAGCTTTCTTT,CASSVAPGLEAFF
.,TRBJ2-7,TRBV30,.,TGTGCCTGGAGCCGTAGAGGTTCCTACGAGCAGTACTTC,CAWSRRGSYEQYF
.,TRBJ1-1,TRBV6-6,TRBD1,TGTGCCAGCAGTCGACAGGGGGCGCAAACTGAAGCTTTCTTT,CASSRQGAQTEAFF
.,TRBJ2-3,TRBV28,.,TGTGCCAGCAGCCGTAGGGGAGATACGCAGTATTTT,CASSRRGDTQYF
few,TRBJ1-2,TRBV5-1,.,TGCGCCAGCAGCCTAGAGACAGGCGGGAGGTATGGCTACACCTTC,CASSLETGGRYGYTF
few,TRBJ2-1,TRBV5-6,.,TGTGCCAGCAGCGCTCCCGGGACACAACAGTTCTTC,CASSAPGTQQFF
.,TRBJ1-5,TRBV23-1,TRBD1,TGCGCCAGCAGTCAATCTGAAGGGGGCTGTAGCAATCAGCCCCAGCATTTT,CASSQSEGGCSNQPQHF
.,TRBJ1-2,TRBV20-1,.,TGCAGTGGGACTTTCGGCACCTTC,CSGTFGTF
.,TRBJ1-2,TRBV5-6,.,TGTGCCAGCAGCGCCACTGACAGTATCTATGGCTACACCTTC,CASSATDSIYGYTF
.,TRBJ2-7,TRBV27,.,TGTGCCAGCAGTTCCCAGCGCGGAGAGCAGTACTTC,CASSSQRGEQYF
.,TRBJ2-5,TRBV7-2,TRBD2,TGTGCCAGCAGTTCCGGGACTAGCGGGAATCACCAGTACTTC,CASSSGTSGNHQYF
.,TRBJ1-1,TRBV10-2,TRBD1,TGCGCCAGCAGTGAGTCGAGGCAGGGGGGTACTGAAGCTTTCTTT,CASSESRQGGTEAFF
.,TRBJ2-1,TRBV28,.,TGTGCCAGCAGTTTATCAGCAGGGCACGAGTTCTTC,CASSLSAGHEFF
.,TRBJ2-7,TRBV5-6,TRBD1,TGTGCCAGCAGCAAAGACAGGGGGCTCTCCTACGAGCAGTACTTC,CASSKDRGLSYEQYF
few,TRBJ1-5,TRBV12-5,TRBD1,TGTGCTAGTGGTTCACGACAGGGGGCTAGAGGCAATCAGCCCCAGCATTTT,CASGSRQGARGNQPQHF
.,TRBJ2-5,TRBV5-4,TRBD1,TGTGCCAGCAGTGGGACAGCTCAAGAGACCCAGTACTTC,CASSGTAQETQYF
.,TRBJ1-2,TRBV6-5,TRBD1,TGTGCCAGCAGTTTCAGGGACAGGGAACACTATGGCTACACCTTC,CASSFRDREHYGYTF
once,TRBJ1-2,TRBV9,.,TGTGCCTCCCGTGGAGTCACGGGCTATGGCTACACCTTC,CASRGVTGYGYTF
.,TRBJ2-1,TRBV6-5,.,TGTGCCAGCAGTACTACCCCCGACTACAATGAGCAGTTCTTC,CASSTTPDYNEQFF
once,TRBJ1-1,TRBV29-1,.,TGCAGCGTTGAATTACAGGGCTTGGGTGAAGCTTTCTTT,CSVELQGLGEAFF
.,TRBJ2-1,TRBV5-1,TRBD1,TGCGCCAGCAGCGGAGGACAGGGTCGCTCCTACAATGAGCAGTTCTTC,CASSGGQGRSYNEQFF
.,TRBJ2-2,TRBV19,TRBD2,TGTGCCAGTAGTATCCGACTCACTAGCGCGAGAAATAAAACCGGGGAGCTGTTTTTT,CASSIRLTSARNKTGELFF